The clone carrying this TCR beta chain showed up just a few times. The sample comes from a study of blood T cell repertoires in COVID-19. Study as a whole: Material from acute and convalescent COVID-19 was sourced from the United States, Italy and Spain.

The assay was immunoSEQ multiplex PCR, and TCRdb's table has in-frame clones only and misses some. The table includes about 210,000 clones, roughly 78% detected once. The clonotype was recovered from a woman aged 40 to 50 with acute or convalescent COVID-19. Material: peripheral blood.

For the CDR3, the DNA is TGCGCCAGCAGCTTGCGCAGGGGGATGAACACCGGGGAGCTGTTTTTT. Translation: CASSLRRGMNTGELFF. The chain recombines TRBV5-1 with TRBJ2-2; 7 bases map to TRBD1. Germline values: CDR1 SGHRS, CDR2 YFSETQ. With V trimmed by 1 base and J by 1 base, 4 bases remained unmatched. This CDR3 is 16 amino acids long. The variable domain in full, completed from reference TRBV5-1 and TRBJ2-2, reads KAGVTQTPRYLIKTRGQQVTLSCSPISGHRSVSWYQQTPGQGLQFLFEYFSETQRNKGNFPGRFSGRQFSNSRSEMNVSTLELGDSALYLCASSLRRGMNTGELFFGEGSRLTVL.